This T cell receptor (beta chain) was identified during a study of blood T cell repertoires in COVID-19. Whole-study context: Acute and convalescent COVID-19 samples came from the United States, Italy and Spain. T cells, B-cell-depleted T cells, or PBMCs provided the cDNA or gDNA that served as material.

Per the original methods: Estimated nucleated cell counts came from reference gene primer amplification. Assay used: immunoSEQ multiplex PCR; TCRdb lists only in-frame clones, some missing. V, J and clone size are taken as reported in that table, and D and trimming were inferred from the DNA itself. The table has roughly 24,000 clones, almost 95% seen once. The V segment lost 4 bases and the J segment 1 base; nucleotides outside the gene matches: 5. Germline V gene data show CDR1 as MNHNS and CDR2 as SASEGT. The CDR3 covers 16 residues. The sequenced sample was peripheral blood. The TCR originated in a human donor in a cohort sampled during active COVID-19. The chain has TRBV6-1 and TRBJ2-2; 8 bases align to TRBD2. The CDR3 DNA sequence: TGTGCCAGCAGTGGAGGACTAGCACAGAACACCGGGGAGCTGTTTTTT. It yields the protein CASSGGLAQNTGELFF.